This T cell receptor beta chain was profiled in a study of blood T cell repertoires in COVID-19. Germline loops: CDR1 ENHRY, CDR2 SYGVKD. This CDR3 contains 14 residues. J was trimmed by 2 bases and V by 6 bases; bases with no gene match: 4. Under the authors' procedure: Estimated nucleated cell counts came from reference gene primer amplification. Sequenced by immunoSEQ multiplex PCR; TCRdb stores in-frame clones only, minus some. That table gives V, J and clone size, and the DNA gave D and trimming. The sample consists of about 480,000 clones, 75% to 90% of them appearing once. Sample: peripheral blood. The chain links TRBV10-3 to TRBJ2-1; TRBD1 agrees at 7 bases. The clonotype comes from a man younger than 35 with COVID-19, enrolled during active disease. This CDR3 is CAISGTAAYNEQFF. The CDR3 nucleotides read TGTGCCATCAGCGGGACAGCCGCCTACAATGAGCAGTTCTTC.